The rows below give T cell receptor beta chains drawn from one sample of a study of blood T cell repertoires in COVID-19. Assay: immunoSEQ multiplex PCR; the TCRdb copy retains only in-frame clones and omits some. The repertoire holds 150,000 to 200,000 clones, with roughly 90% as singletons. Sequenced sample: PBMCs or T cells enriched from blood (not recorded which). All receptors come from a human donor with acute COVID-19. The donor label of this sample is uncertain. Each CDR3 is given with its conserved first and last residue. The order of the fields is D gene, J gene, V gene, CDR3 DNA, CDR3 protein. D genes are given only for firm matches.

-	TRBJ1-4	TRBV7-8	TGTGCCAGCAGCCCGCTCAACCGAAGGGGTGGCGAAAAACTGTTTTTT	CASSPLNRRGGEKLFF
TRBD2	TRBJ2-3	TRBV5-1	TGCGCCAGCAGAAGCGGGGGGGCCGCAGATACGCAGTATTTT	CASRSGGAADTQYF
-	TRBJ1-1	TRBV14	TGTGCCAGCAGCCAAGATCCCGGTAGGAACACTGAAGCTTTCTTT	CASSQDPGRNTEAFF
TRBD1	TRBJ1-4	TRBV4-1	TGCGCCAGCAGCCACCCCAAGGACAGGGAGAGAGAAAAACTGTTTTTT	CASSHPKDREREKLFF
TRBD1	TRBJ1-5	TRBV12-5	TGTGCTAGTGGTTTGGGGGGGACAGGGCGACGGGAGCCCCAGCATTTT	CASGLGGTGRREPQHF
-	TRBJ1-5	TRBV6-5	TGTGCCAGCGGGTGGGCATCTTATAGCAATCAGCCCCAGCATTTT	CASGWASYSNQPQHF
-	TRBJ2-4	TRBV6-5	TGTGCCAGCAGTTCCTACGGAGCCGTTCAAATTCAGTACTTC	CASSSYGAVQIQYF
-	TRBJ1-4	TRBV6-5	TGTGCCAGCCCCTCGGACAGCCTTTATGAAAAACTGTTTTTT	CASPSDSLYEKLFF
-	TRBJ2-5	TRBV4-1	TGCGCCAGCAGCCAACAGGACGGAGGAGAGACCCAGTACTTC	CASSQQDGGETQYF
TRBD1	TRBJ2-7	TRBV27	TGTGCCAGCAGTTTAGGGACAGGATTTAGCGAGCAGTACTTC	CASSLGTGFSEQYF
-	TRBJ1-4	TRBV5-1	TGCGCCAGCAGCCAGGGGAGTTGGACTAATGAAAAACTGTTTTTT	CASSQGSWTNEKLFF